The present T cell receptor beta chain was sequenced within a study of shared clonotypes between healthy human individuals. Findings and limits, study-wide: Relative to their counterparts shared across all four donors, non-shared clonotypes exhibited diminished generation probabilities. A handful of donors showed sharing of approximately 4.7% of naive CD4 clonotypes.

Repertoires were generated with immunoSEQ multiplex PCR, while TCRdb's copy carries only in-frame clones and drops some. The repertoire has about 2 million clones, about 94% of them found once; the top ten carry less than 1.5%. The naive CD8 subset, CD45RO-negative cells positively selected for CCR7, excluded terminally differentiated effector memory CD45RA+ cells. There were only Caucasian adults among the donors, and all lived in Nashville, Tennessee. CDR3 length equals 14 residues. Per the germline V gene, CDR1 is MNHEY and CDR2 is SMNVEV (reference sequence). V was cut by 6 bases and J by 2 bases, with 13 bases left in between. Comments on this clone: The antigen is undetermined.

Sequencing input: naive CD8+ T cells sorted from blood. The receptor's source is a man younger than 35 in good health. This rearrangement joins TRBV27 to TRBJ1-1; no firm D call. Here the CDR3 reads CASSYGGANTEAFF. The DNA of the CDR3 is TGTGCCAGCAGCTATGGAGGAGCTAACACTGAAGCTTTCTTT.